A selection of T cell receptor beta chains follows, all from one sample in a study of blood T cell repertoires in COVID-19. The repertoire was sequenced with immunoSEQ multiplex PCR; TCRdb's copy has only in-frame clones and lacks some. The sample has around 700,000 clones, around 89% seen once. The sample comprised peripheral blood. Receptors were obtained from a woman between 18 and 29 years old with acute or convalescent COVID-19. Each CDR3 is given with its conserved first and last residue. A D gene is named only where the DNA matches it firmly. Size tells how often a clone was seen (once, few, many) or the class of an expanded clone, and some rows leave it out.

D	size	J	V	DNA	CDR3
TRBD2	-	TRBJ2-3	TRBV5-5	TGTGCCAGCAGCTTACAGCGGGGGGGCCGGTTAGATACGCAGTATTTT	CASSLQRGGRLDTQYF
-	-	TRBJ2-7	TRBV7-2	TGTGCCAGCAGCCTCTCCCCGGGAGCCTACGAGCAGTACTTC	CASSLSPGAYEQYF
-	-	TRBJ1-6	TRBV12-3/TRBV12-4	TGTGCCAGCACCCCCCAGTATCTCTCACCCCTCCACTTT	CASTPQYLSPLHF
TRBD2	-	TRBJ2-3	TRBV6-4	TGTGCCAGCAGTCCCGCCGGGGGGGGCACAGATACGCAGTATTTT	CASSPAGGGTDTQYF
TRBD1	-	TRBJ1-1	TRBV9	TGTGCCAGCAGCCCCAGACAGGGGGGTGAAGCTTTCTTT	CASSPRQGGEAFF
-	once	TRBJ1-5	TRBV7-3	TGTGCCAGCAGCTTATATAACTACAGGGAGGGGAATCAGCCCCAGCATTTT	CASSLYNYREGNQPQHF
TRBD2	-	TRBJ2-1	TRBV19	TGTGCCAGTAGTACCTTGCGCGAGCGGGGATACAATGAGCAGTTCTTC	CASSTLRERGYNEQFF
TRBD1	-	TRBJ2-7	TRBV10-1	TGCGCCAGCAGTGAGGGGATGGACAGGGTGAACGAGCAGTACTTC	CASSEGMDRVNEQYF
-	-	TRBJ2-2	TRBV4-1	TGCGCCAGCAGCCACACCGACAGGAACACCGGGGAGCTGTTTTTT	CASSHTDRNTGELFF
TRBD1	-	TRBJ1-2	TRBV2	TGTGCCAGCCGGGGACAGAGCTATGGCTACACCTTC	CASRGQSYGYTF
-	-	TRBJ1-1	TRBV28	TGTGCCAGCAGTCCCCTATCCAAGGCGGGGGTTAGTACTGAAGCTTTCTTT	CASSPLSKAGVSTEAFF
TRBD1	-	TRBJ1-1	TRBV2	TGTGCCAGCAGTGAAACCTCTTGGACAGGGGCGGAAGCTTTCTTT	CASSETSWTGAEAFF
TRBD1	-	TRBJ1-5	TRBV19	TGTGCCAGTAGTGACCGGGACAGGCTGCAAGATCAGCCCCAGCATTTT	CASSDRDRLQDQPQHF
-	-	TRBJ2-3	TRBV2	TGTGCCAGCAGTGCAATCACAGATACGCAGTATTTT	CASSAITDTQYF
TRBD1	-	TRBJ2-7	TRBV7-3	TGTGCCAGCAGCTTAACCGGGACAGGGGAGTACGAGCAGTACTTC	CASSLTGTGEYEQYF
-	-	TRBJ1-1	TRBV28	TGTGCCAGCAGATCTAGGTACACTGAAGCTTTCTTT	CASRSRYTEAFF
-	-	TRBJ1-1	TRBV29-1	TGCAGCGTTGTCGGCGGCATGAACACTGAAGCTTTCTTT	CSVVGGMNTEAFF
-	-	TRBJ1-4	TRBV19	TGTGCCAGTACCGGGGGACGGAAGGTTACTAATGAAAAACTGTTTTTT	CASTGGRKVTNEKLFF
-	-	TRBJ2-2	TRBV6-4	TGTGCCAGCAGTTACAAGAGGTCCGGGGAGCTGTTTTTT	CASSYKRSGELFF
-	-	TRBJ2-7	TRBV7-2	TGTGCCAGCAGCTTAGCCACCTACGAGCAGTACTTC	CASSLATYEQYF
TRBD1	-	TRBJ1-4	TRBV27	TGTGCCAGCAGTCCCGGGACAGGGGTCGAAAAACTGTTTTTT	CASSPGTGVEKLFF
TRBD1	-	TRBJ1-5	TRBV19	TGTGCCAGTAGCCCTACCGACAGGGGGGCATTTGAGCCCCAGCATTTT	CASSPTDRGAFEPQHF
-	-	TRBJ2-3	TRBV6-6	TGTGCCAGCAGTCGGACCTCGTGGGTGGAGTCTAGCACAGATACGCAGTATTTT	CASSRTSWVESSTDTQYF
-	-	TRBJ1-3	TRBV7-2	TGTGCCAGCAGCTTAACCCTATCTGGAAACACCATATATTTT	CASSLTLSGNTIYF
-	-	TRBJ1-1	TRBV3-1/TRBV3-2	TGTGCCAGCAGCCAAGATAGCGGGGCTGAAGCTTTCTTT	CASSQDSGAEAFF
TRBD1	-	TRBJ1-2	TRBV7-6	TGTGCCAGCAGCCCGCTAACAGGACAGGGGGCCGGGGGCTACACCTTC	CASSPLTGQGAGGYTF
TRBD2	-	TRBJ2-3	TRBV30	TGTGCCTGGGGGCTAGCGGCACAATCAGATACGCAGTATTTT	CAWGLAAQSDTQYF
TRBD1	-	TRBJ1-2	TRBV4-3	TGCGCCAGCAGCCGGGCCAGGGGGTACACCTTC	CASSRARGYTF
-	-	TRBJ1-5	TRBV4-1	TGCGCCAGCAGCCAAGATTCGGGTAAACAGCCCCAGCATTTT	CASSQDSGKQPQHF
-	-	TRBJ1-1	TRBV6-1	TGTGCCAGCAGTGACCGAGAGAACACTGAAGCTTTCTTT	CASSDRENTEAFF
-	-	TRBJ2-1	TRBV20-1	TGCAGCAGCAGAACAGACGGTGAGCAGTTCTTC	CSSRTDGEQFF
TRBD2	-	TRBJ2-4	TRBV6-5	TGTGCCAGCAGGAAGCGGGGGCCTCACCTAAACATTCAGTACTTC	CASRKRGPHLNIQYF
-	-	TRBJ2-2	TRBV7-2	TGTGCCAGCAGCTTAATTGCGGGGTACAACACCGGGGAGCTGTTTTTT	CASSLIAGYNTGELFF
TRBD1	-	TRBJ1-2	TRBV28	TGTGCCAGCAGTTCACAGGGGGCTCGGAACTATGGCTACACCTTC	CASSSQGARNYGYTF
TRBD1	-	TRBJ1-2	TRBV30	TGTGCCTGGGCCAACCCGGGACAGGGGGCTTGGGGCTACACCTTC	CAWANPGQGAWGYTF
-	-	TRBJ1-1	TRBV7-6	TGTGCCAGCAGCAAGAACAGGGCCAACACTGAAGCTTTCTTT	CASSKNRANTEAFF
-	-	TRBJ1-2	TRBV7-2	TGTGCCAGCAGCTTAGACAGGGTGGGTGGCTACACCTTC	CASSLDRVGGYTF
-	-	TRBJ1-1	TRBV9	TGTGCCAGCAGCGTAGAGGACAGTCGAAGAGCTTTCTTT	CASSVEDSRRAFF
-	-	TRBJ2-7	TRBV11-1	TGTGCCAGCAGTTTATCCACAGGACGGACGGAAGGGCAGTACTTC	CASSLSTGRTEGQYF
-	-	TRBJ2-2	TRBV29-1	TGCAGCGTTGAAGAGGGCAAAAACACCGGGGAGCTGTTTTTT	CSVEEGKNTGELFF
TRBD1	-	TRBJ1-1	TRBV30	TGTGCCTGGAGTGGACAGGGGGAAGCTTTCTTT	CAWSGQGEAFF
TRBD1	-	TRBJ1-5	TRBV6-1	TGTGCCAGCAGTGAAGTAGGGACAGGGATTCAGCCCCAGCATTTT	CASSEVGTGIQPQHF
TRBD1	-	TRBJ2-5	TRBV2	TGTGCCAGCAGTGACCTAAGCGGACAGGCCAACCCCCAATTTTTGGAGACCCAGTACTTC	CASSDLSGQANPQFLETQYF
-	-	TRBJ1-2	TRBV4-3	TGCGCCAGCAGCCAAGGCGGGGGGTTGTTTGGCTACACCTTC	CASSQGGGLFGYTF
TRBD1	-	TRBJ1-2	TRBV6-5	TGTGCCAGCAGTTACTCGCGGGACAGCTATGGCTACACCTTC	CASSYSRDSYGYTF